This T cell receptor beta chain was found in a study of neurological immune-mediated disorders. Study-level results: A possible signature was seen in one related-CDR3 cluster, into which phylogenetic grouping placed the repertoires of 18 of 34 multiple sclerosis patients. The absence of shared CDR3 amino acid sequences among expanded clones across subjects suggests private repertoires in all groups. HTLV-1-associated myelopathy led in TCR clonal expansion, while multiple sclerosis ranked lowest, below healthy controls.

V was trimmed by 2 bases and J by 0 bases, leaving 5 bases between them. Germline CDR1 and CDR2: SGHRS and YFSETQ. The CDR3 spans 13 residues. This clonotype showed up many times. Its antigen is still unknown. It was by 5'RACE with 10-nucleotide random UMIs that the cDNA was made. One entry per CDR3 protein results from TCRdb running MiXCR on the 5' RACE reads. The sample records about 52,000 distinct CDR3 sequences, around 3.5% being singletons. The chain is built from TRBV5-1 and TRBJ1-1; the D is unclear. The sample consisted of PBMCs. This clonotype originated in a man between 60 and 70 years old with multiple sclerosis. DNA of the CDR3: TGCGCCAGCAGCTTCGGGTTGAACACTGAAGCTTTCTTT. This sequence encodes CASSFGLNTEAFF.